The rows below give T cell receptor beta chains drawn from one sample of a study of blood T cell repertoires in COVID-19. Some clones are missing from TCRdb's copy, which holds only in-frame ones; the method was immunoSEQ multiplex PCR. Of around 270,000 clones in the sample, roughly 84% are singletons; the top ten hold 0.85% to 0.9%. Input material: peripheral blood. Receptors originate from a human donor with COVID-19, enrolled during active disease. The donor label of this sample is uncertain. Each CDR3 is given with its conserved first and last residue. The D gene is left open where the match is weak. A row's size may be missing; if present it is once, few, many or a size class.

CDR3aa: CASSIAGETQYF
CDR3nt: TGTGCCAGTAGTATTGCAGGGGAGACCCAGTACTTC
d_gene: -
v_gene: TRBV19
abundance: -
j_gene: TRBJ2-5

CDR3aa: CASRYGTATEAFF
CDR3nt: TGCGCCAGCAGATACGGGACAGCAACTGAAGCTTTCTTT
d_gene: TRBD1
v_gene: TRBV10-1
abundance: -
j_gene: TRBJ1-1

CDR3aa: CASSPSHNEQFF
CDR3nt: TGTGCCAGCAGCCCCTCCCACAATGAGCAGTTCTTC
d_gene: -
v_gene: TRBV9
abundance: -
j_gene: TRBJ2-1

CDR3aa: CAWSGVLSGTEAFF
CDR3nt: TGTGCCTGGAGTGGAGTACTCTCGGGCACTGAAGCTTTCTTT
d_gene: -
v_gene: TRBV30
abundance: -
j_gene: TRBJ1-1

CDR3aa: CASSLGQGAYNEQFF
CDR3nt: TGTGCCAGTAGTCTCGGACAGGGGGCCTACAATGAGCAGTTCTTC
d_gene: TRBD1
v_gene: TRBV19
abundance: -
j_gene: TRBJ2-1

CDR3aa: CSGSQGLYEKLFF
CDR3nt: TGCAGCGGAAGCCAGGGACTTTATGAAAAACTGTTTTTT
d_gene: -
v_gene: TRBV29-1
abundance: few
j_gene: TRBJ1-4

CDR3aa: CASSVGSGSPSTDTQYF
CDR3nt: TGTGCCAGCAGCGTAGGTAGCGGGAGCCCTAGCACAGATACGCAGTATTTT
d_gene: TRBD2
v_gene: TRBV9
abundance: -
j_gene: TRBJ2-3

CDR3aa: CASSLARVSEAFF
CDR3nt: TGTGCCAGCAGCTTAGCCCGGGTCTCTGAAGCTTTCTTT
d_gene: -
v_gene: TRBV7-2
abundance: -
j_gene: TRBJ1-1

CDR3aa: CASSFAGQGGTEAFF
CDR3nt: TGTGCCAGCAGTTTTGCGGGACAGGGGGGCACTGAAGCTTTCTTT
d_gene: TRBD1
v_gene: TRBV28
abundance: -
j_gene: TRBJ1-1

CDR3aa: CSALGETQYF
CDR3nt: TGCAGTGCCCTCGGGGAGACCCAGTACTTC
d_gene: -
v_gene: TRBV20-1
abundance: once
j_gene: TRBJ2-5

CDR3aa: CASSKGRQGLQPQHF
CDR3nt: TGTGCCAGTAGTAAGGGCCGTCAGGGACTGCAGCCCCAGCATTTT
d_gene: -
v_gene: TRBV19
abundance: -
j_gene: TRBJ1-5

CDR3aa: CASSLTQGNTGELFF
CDR3nt: TGTGCCAGCAGCTTGACACAGGGGAACACCGGGGAGCTGTTTTTT
d_gene: -
v_gene: TRBV11-3
abundance: -
j_gene: TRBJ2-2

CDR3aa: CASSGVGGVSNQPQHF
CDR3nt: TGTGCCAGCAGTGGGGTAGGAGGGGTCAGCAATCAGCCCCAGCATTTT
d_gene: -
v_gene: TRBV25-1
abundance: -
j_gene: TRBJ1-5

CDR3aa: CASSGLAGGTDTQYF
CDR3nt: TGTGCCAGTAGTGGACTAGCGGGAGGCACAGATACGCAGTATTTT
d_gene: TRBD2
v_gene: TRBV19
abundance: -
j_gene: TRBJ2-3

CDR3aa: CASSIVGLAGGWGDEQFF
CDR3nt: TGTGCCAGTAGTATAGTTGGCCTAGCGGGAGGCTGGGGGGATGAGCAGTTCTTC
d_gene: TRBD2
v_gene: TRBV19
abundance: -
j_gene: TRBJ2-1

CDR3aa: CASSRDRATQPQHF
CDR3nt: TGTGCCAGCAGCAGAGACAGGGCAACTCAGCCCCAGCATTTT
d_gene: TRBD1
v_gene: TRBV28
abundance: -
j_gene: TRBJ1-5

CDR3aa: CSACLAGDGEQYF
CDR3nt: TGCAGCGCCTGTTTGGCGGGAGATGGGGAGCAGTACTTC
d_gene: TRBD2
v_gene: TRBV29-1
abundance: once
j_gene: TRBJ2-7

CDR3aa: CASSHSDRGTIPALNYGYTF
CDR3nt: TGTGCCAGCAGCCATTCCGACAGGGGTACGATCCCCGCTCTGAACTATGGCTACACCTTC
d_gene: TRBD1
v_gene: TRBV3-1/TRBV3-2
abundance: -
j_gene: TRBJ1-2

CDR3aa: CASRTAGNYGYTF
CDR3nt: TGTGCCAGCAGGACAGCCGGGAACTATGGCTACACCTTC
d_gene: -
v_gene: TRBV28
abundance: -
j_gene: TRBJ1-2

CDR3aa: CASSPSPGGHNEQFF
CDR3nt: TGTGCCAGCAGCCCCTCCCCCGGCGGCCACAATGAGCAGTTCTTC
d_gene: -
v_gene: TRBV6-2/TRBV6-3
abundance: -
j_gene: TRBJ2-1

CDR3aa: CASSEALPSGRGTYNEQFF
CDR3nt: TGTGCCAGCAGTGAAGCGCTTCCCAGCGGGAGGGGGACCTACAATGAGCAGTTCTTC
d_gene: TRBD2
v_gene: TRBV6-1
abundance: -
j_gene: TRBJ2-1